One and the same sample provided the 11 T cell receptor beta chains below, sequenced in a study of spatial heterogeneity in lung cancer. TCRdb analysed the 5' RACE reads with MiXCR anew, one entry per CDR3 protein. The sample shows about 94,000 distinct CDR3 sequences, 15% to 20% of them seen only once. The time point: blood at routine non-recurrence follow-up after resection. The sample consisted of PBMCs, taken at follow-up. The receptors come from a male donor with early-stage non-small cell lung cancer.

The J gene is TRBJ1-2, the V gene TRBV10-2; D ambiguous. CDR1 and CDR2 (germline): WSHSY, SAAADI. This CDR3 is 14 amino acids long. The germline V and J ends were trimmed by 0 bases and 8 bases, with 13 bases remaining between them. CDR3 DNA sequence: TGCGCCAGCAGTGAGTCTACACCCCGGAGGGGCTACACCTTC. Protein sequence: CASSESTPRRGYTF.

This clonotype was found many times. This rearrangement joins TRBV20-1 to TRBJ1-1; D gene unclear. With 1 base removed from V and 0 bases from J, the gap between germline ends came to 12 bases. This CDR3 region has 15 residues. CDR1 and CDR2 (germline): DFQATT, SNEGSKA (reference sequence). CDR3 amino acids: CSARVHGRVNTEAFF. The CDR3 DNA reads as TGCAGTGCTAGAGTCCACGGACGCGTGAACACTGAAGCTTTCTTT.

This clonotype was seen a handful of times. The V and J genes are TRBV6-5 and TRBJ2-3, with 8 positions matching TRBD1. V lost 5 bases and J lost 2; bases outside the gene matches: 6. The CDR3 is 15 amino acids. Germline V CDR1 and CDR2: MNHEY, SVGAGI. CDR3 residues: CASSRQGPSTDTQYF. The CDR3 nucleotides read TGTGCCAGCAGTCGACAGGGGCCATCCACAGATACGCAGTATTTT.

The CDR3 DNA reads as TGCAGTGCCCCCCGGACTAGCGGGAGCAACTACGAGCAGTACTTC. Residues: CSAPRTSGSNYEQYF. The chain is built from TRBV20-1 and TRBJ2-7; TRBD2 matches 13 bases. Per the germline V gene, CDR1 is DFQATT and CDR2 is SNEGSKA (reference sequence). Losses at the gene ends were 6 bases for V and 3 bases for J; bases not matched to a gene: 8. The CDR3 is 15 residues long.

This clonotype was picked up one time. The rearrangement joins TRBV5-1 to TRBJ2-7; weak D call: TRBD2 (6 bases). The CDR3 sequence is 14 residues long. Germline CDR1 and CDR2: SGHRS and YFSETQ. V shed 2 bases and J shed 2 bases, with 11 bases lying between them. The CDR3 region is CASSFWDFPYEQYV. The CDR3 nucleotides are TGCGCCAGCAGCTTCTGGGACTTCCCCTACGAGCAGTACGTC.

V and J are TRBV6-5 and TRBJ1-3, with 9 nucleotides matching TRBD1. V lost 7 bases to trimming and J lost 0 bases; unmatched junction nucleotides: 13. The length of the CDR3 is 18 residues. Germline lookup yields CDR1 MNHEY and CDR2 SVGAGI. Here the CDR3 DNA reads TGTGCCAGCACCGCCGGGACAGGGCGGATGAGCTCTGGAAACACCATATATTTT. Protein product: CASTAGTGRMSSGNTIYF.

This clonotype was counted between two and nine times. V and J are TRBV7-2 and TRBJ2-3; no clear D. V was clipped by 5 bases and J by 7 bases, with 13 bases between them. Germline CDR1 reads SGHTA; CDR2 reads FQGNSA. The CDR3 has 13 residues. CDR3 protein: CASSPQLGNTQYF. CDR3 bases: TGTGCCAGCAGCCCACAGTTGGGAAATACGCAGTATTTT.

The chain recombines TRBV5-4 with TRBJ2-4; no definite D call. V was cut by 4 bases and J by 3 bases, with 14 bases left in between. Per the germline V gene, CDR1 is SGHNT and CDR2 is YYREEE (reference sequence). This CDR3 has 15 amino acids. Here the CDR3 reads CASSKGTFDKNIQYF. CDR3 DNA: TGTGCCAGCAGCAAAGGAACTTTTGACAAAAACATTCAGTACTTC.

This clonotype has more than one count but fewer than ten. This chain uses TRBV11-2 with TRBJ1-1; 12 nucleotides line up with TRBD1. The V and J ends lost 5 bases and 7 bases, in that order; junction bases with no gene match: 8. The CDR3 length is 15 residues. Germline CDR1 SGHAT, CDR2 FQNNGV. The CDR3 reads CASSLGQGANGEAFF. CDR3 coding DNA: TGTGCCAGCAGCCTGGGACAGGGGGCGAATGGTGAAGCTTTCTTT.

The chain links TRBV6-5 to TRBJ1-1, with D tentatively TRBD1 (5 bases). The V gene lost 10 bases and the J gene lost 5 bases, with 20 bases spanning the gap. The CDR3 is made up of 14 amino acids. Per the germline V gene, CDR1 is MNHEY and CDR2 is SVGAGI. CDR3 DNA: TGTGCCACTCTCGGCGGAACAGGTATGACTGAAGCTTTCTTT. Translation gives CATLGGTGMTEAFF.

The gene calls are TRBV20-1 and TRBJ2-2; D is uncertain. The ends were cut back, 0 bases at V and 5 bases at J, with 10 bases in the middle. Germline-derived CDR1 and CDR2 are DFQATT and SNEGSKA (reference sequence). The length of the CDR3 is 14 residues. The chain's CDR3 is CSARDPGRTGELFF. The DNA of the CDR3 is TGCAGTGCTAGAGATCCTGGCAGGACCGGGGAGCTGTTTTTT.